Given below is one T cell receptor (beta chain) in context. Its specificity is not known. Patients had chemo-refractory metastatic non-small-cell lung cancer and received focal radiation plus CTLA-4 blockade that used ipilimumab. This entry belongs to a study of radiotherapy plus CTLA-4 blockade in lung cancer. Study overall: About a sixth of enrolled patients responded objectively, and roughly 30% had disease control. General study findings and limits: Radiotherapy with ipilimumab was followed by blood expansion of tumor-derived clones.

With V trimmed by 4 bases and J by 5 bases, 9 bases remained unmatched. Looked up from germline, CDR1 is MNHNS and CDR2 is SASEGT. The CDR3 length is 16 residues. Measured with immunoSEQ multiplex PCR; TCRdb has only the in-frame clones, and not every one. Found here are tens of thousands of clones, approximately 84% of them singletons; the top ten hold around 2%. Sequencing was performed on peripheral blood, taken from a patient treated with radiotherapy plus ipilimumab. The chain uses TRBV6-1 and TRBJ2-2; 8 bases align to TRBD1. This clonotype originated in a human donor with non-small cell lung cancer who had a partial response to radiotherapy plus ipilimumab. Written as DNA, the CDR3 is TGTGCCAGCAGTGGCAGGGGGCTGGCGTTAACCGGGGAGCTGTTTTTT. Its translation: CASSGRGLALTGELFF.